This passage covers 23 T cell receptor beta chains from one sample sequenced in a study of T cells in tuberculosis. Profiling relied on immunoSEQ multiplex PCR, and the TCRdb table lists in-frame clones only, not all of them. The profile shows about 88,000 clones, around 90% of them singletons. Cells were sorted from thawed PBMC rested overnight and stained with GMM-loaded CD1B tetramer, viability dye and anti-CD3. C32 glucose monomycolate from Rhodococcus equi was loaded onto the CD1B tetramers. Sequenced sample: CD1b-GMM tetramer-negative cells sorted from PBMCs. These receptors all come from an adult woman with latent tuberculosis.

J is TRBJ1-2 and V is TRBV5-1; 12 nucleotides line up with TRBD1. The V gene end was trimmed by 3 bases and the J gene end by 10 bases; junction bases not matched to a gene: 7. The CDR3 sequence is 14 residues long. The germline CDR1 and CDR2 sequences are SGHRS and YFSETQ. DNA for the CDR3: TGCGCCAGCAGCTCGACCCGGGACAGGGGGCTCTACACCTTC. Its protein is CASSSTRDRGLYTF.

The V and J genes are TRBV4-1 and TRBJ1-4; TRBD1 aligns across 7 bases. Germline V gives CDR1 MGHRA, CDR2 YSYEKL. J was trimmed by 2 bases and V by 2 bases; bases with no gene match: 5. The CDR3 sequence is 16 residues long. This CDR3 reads CASSQLPTGTNEKLFF. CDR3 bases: TGCGCCAGCAGCCAACTACCGACAGGGACTAATGAAAAACTGTTTTTT.

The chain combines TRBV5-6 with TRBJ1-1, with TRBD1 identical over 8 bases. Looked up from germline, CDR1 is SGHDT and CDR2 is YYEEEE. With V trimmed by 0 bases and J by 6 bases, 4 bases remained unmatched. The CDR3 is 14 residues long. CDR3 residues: CASSLVDRVSEAFF. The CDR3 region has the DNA TGTGCCAGCAGCTTGGTGGACAGGGTTTCTGAAGCTTTCTTT.

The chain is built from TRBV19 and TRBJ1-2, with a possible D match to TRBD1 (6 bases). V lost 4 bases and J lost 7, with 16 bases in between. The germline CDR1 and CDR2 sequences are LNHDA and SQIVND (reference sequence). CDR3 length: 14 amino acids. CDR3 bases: TGTGCCAGTAGTACCCATGCAGGGGACATTGGCTACACCTTC. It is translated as CASSTHAGDIGYTF.

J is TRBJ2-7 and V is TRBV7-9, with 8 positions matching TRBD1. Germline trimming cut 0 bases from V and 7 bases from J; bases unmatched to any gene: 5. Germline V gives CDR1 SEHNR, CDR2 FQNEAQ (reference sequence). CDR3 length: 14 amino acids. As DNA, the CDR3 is TGTGCCAGCAGCTTAGCGGGACAGGATATAGAGCAGTACGTC. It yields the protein CASSLAGQDIEQYV.

CDR3 DNA: TGTGCCAGCAGCTCCCTAGGGGGACAGGGGGCTGTTCAGCCCCAGCATTTT. Residues: CASSSLGGQGAVQPQHF. J is TRBJ1-5 and V is TRBV7-2; 12 bases line up with TRBD1. The germline CDR1 and CDR2 sequences are SGHTA and FQGNSA. This CDR3 is 17 amino acids long. J was trimmed by 6 bases and V by 4 bases; bases with no gene match: 10.

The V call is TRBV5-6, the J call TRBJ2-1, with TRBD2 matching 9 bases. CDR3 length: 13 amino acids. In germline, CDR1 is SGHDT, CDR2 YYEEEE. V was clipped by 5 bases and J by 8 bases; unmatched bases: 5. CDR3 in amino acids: CASRPGTSYEQFF. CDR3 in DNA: TGTGCCAGCAGACCCGGGACTAGCTATGAGCAGTTCTTC.

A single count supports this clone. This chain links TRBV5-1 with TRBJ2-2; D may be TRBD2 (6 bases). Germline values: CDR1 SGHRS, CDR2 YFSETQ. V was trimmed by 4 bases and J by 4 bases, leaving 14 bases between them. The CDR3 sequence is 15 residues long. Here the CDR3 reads CASSDGLGGTGELFF. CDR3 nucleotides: TGCGCCAGCAGCGACGGACTCGGGGGCACCGGGGAGCTGTTTTTT. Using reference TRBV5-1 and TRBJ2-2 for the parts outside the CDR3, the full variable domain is KAGVTQTPRYLIKTRGQQVTLSCSPISGHRSVSWYQQTPGQGLQFLFEYFSETQRNKGNFPGRFSGRQFSNSRSEMNVSTLELGDSALYLCASSDGLGGTGELFFGEGSRLTVL.

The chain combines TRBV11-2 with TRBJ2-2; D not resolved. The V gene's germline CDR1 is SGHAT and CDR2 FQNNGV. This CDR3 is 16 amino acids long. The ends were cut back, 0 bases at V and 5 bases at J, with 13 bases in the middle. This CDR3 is CASSLDLPKRTGELFF. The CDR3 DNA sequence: TGTGCCAGCAGCTTAGATCTTCCCAAGAGGACCGGGGAGCTGTTTTTT. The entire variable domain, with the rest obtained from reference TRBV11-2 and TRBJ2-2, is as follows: EAGVAQSPRYKIIEKRQSVAFWCNPISGHATLYWYQQILGQGPKLLIQFQNNGVVDDSQLPKDRFSAERLKGVDSTLKIQPAKLEDSAVYLCASSLDLPKRTGELFFGEGSRLTVL.

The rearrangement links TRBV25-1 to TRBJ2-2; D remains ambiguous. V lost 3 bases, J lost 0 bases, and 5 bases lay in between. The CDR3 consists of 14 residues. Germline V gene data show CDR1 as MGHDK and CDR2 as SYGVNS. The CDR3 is CASSERTNTGELFF. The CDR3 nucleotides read TGTGCCAGCAGTGAGCGTACGAACACCGGGGAGCTGTTTTTT.

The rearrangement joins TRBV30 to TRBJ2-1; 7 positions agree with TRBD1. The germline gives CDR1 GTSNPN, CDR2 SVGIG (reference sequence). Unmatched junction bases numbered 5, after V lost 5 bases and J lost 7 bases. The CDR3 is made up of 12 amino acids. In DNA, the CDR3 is TGTGCCTGGGATTCGACAGGGAATGAGCAGTTCTTC. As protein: CAWDSTGNEQFF.

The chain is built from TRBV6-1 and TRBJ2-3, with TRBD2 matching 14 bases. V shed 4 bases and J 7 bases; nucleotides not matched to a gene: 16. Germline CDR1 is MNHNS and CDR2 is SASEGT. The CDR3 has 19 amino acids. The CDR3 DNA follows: TGTGCCAGCAGTGGGTCGACTAGCGGGGGGGCCGGTGTAAAAAATACGCAGTATTTT. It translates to CASSGSTSGGAGVKNTQYF.

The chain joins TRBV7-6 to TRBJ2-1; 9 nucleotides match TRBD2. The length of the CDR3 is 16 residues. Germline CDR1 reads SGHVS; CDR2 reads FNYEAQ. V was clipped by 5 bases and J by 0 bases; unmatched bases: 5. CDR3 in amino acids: CASSARGGSSYNEQFF. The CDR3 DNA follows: TGTGCCAGCAGCGCGCGGGGGGGGAGCTCCTACAATGAGCAGTTCTTC.

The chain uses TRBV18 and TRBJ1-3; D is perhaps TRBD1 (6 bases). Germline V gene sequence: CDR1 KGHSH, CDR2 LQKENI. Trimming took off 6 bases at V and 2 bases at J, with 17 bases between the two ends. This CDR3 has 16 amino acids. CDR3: CASSSDRFLAGNTIYF. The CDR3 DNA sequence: TGTGCCAGCTCGTCGGACAGATTTTTGGCTGGAAACACCATATATTTT. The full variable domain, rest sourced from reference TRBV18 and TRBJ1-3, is NAGVMQNPRHLVRRRGQEARLRCSPMKGHSHVYWYRQLPEEGLKFMVYLQKENIIDESGMPKERFSAEFPKEGPSILRIQQVVRGDSAAYFCASSSDRFLAGNTIYFGEGSWLTVV.

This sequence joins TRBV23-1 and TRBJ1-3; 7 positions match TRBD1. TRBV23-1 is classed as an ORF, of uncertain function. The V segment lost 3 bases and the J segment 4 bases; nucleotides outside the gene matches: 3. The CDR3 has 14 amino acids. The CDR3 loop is CASSHTGVGNTIYF. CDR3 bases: TGCGCCAGCAGTCATACAGGGGTGGGAAACACCATATATTTT.

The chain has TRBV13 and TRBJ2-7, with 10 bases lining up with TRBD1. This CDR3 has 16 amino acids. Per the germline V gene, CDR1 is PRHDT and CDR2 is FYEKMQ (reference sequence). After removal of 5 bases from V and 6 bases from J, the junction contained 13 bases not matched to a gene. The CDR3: CASSRLTGTGVGEQYV. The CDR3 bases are TGTGCCAGCAGCCGACTGACCGGGACAGGGGTCGGCGAGCAGTACGTC.

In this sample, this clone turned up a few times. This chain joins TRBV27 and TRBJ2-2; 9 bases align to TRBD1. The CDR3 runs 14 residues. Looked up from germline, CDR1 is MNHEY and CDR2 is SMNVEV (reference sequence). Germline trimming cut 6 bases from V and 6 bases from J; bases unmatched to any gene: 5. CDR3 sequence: CASSGTGLSGELFF. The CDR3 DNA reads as TGTGCCAGCAGCGGGACAGGGCTTTCCGGGGAGCTGTTTTTT.

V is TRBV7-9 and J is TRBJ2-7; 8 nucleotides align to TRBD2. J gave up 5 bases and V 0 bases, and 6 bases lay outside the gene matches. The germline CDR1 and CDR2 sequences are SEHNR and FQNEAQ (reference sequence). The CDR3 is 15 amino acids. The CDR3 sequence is CASSLATGGPHEQYF. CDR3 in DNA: TGTGCCAGCAGCTTAGCTACGGGGGGGCCGCACGAGCAGTACTTC.

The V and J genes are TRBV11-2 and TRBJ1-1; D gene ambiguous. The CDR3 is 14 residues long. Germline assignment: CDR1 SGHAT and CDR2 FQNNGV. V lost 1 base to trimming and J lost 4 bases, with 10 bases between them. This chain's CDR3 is CASSLATGGTEAFF. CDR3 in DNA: TGTGCCAGCAGCTTAGCGACTGGAGGCACTGAAGCTTTCTTT. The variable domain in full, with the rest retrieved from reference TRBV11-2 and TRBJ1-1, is EAGVAQSPRYKIIEKRQSVAFWCNPISGHATLYWYQQILGQGPKLLIQFQNNGVVDDSQLPKDRFSAERLKGVDSTLKIQPAKLEDSAVYLCASSLATGGTEAFFGQGTRLTVV.

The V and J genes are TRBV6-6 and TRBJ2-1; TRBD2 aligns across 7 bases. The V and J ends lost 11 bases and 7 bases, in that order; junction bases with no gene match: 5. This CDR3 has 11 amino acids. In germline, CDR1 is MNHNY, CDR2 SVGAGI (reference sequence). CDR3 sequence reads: CASTGGNEQFF. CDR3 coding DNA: TGTGCCTCCACGGGGGGAAATGAGCAGTTCTTC.

The CDR3 sequence is CASSPPGGTQYF. As DNA, the CDR3 is TGTGCCAGCAGCCCCCCCGGAGGGACCCAGTACTTC. V gene TRBV6-5 combines with J gene TRBJ2-5; D may be TRBD2 (5 bases). This CDR3 is built from 12 residues. Trimming removed 6 bases at V and 7 bases at J, with 12 bases between. Germline CDR1 and CDR2: MNHEY and SVGAGI.

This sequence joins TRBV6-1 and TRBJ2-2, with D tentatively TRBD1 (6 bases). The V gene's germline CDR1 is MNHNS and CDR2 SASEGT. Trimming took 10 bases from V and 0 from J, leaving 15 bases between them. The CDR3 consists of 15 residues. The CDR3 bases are TGTGCCACCACCAGGGGTCCCGCGAACACCGGGGAGCTGTTTTTT. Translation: CATTRGPANTGELFF.

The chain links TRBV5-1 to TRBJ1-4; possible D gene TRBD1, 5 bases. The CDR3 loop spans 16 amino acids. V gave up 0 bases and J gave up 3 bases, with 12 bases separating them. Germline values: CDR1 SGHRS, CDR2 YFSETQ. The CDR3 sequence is CASSLAGWGANEKLFF. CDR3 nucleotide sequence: TGCGCCAGCAGCTTGGCCGGCTGGGGGGCTAATGAAAAACTGTTTTTT.